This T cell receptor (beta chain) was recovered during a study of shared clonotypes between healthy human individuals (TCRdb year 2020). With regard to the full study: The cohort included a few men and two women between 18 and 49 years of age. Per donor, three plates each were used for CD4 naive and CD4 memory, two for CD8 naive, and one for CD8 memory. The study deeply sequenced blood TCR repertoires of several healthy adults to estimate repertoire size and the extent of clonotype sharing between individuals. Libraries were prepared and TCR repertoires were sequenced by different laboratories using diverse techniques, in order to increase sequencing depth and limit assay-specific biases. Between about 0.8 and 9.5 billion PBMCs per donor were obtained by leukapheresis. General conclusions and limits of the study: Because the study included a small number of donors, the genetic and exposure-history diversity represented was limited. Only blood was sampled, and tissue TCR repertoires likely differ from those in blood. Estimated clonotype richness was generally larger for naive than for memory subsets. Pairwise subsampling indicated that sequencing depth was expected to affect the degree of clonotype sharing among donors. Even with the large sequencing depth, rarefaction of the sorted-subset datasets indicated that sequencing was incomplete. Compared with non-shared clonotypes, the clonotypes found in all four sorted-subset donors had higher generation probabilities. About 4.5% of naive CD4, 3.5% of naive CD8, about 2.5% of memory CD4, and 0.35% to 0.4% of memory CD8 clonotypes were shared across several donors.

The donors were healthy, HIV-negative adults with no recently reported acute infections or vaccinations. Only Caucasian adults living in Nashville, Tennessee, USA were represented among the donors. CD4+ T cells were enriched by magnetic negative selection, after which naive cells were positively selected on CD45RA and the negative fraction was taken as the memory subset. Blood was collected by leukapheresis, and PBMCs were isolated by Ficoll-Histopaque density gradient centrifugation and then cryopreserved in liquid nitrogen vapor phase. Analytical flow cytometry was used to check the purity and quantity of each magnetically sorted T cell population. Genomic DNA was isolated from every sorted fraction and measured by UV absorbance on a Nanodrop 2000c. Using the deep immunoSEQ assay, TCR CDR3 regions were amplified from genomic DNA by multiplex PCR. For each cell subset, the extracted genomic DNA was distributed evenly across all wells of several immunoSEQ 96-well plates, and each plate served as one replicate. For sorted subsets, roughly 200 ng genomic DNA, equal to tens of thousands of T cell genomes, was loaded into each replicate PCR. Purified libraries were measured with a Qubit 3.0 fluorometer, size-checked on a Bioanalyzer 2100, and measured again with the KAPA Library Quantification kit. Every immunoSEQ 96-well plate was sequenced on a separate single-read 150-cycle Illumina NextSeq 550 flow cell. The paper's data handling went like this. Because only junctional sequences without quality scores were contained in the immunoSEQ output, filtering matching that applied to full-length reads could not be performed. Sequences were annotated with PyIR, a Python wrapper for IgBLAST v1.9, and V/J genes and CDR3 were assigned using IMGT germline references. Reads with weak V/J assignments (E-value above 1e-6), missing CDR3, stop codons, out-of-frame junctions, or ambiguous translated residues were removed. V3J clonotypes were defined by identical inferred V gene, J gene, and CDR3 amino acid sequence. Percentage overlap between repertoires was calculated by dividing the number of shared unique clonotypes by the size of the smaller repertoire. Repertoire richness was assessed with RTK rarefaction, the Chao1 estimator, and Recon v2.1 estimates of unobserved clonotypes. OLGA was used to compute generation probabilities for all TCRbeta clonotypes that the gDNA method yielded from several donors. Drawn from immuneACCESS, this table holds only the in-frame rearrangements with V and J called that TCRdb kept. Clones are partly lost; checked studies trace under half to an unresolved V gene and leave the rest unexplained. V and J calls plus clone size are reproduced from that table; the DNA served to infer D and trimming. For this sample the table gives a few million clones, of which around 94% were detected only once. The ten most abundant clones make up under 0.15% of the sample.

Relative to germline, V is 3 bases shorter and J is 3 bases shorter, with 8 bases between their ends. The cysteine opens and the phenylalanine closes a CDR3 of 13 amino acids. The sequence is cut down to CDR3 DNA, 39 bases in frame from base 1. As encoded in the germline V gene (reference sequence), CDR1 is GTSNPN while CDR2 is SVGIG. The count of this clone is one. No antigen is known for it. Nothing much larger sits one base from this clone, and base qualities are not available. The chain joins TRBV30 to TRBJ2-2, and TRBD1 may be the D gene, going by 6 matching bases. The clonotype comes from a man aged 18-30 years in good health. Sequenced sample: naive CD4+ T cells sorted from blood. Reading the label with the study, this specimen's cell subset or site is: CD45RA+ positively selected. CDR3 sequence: CAWRTGYTGELFF. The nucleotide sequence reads TGTGCCTGGAGGACAGGCTACACCGGGGAGCTGTTTTTT. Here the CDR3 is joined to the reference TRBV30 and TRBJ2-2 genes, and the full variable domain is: SQTIHQWPATLVQPVGSPLSLECTVEGTSNPNLYWYRQAAGRGLQLLFYSVGIGQISSEVPQNLSASRPQDRQFILSSKKLLLSDSGFYLCAWRTGYTGELFFGEGSRLTVL.